A selection of T cell receptor beta chains follows, all from one sample in a study of tumor-infiltrating lymphocytes in primary liver carcinoma. TCRdb used MiXCR to reprocess the multiplex PCR reads, holding one entry per CDR3 protein. The sample lists about 310,000 distinct CDR3 sequences, 65% occurring once. The source material was peripheral blood. Source of these receptors: a man aged 35-49 years with primary liver carcinoma and hepatitis B virus infection. Each CDR3 is given with its conserved first and last residue. D genes are given only for firm matches. The size field is filled for only some rows; it gives once, few, many or a size class.

V: TRBV28; J: TRBJ2-7; size: once; D: TRBD2; DNA: TGTGCCAGCACCTCTGGGGGACTAGCGGGGTCGAACTCCTACGAGCAGTACTTC; CDR3: CASTSGGLAGSNSYEQYF
V: TRBV11-3; J: TRBJ2-7; size: -; D: -; DNA: TGTGTCAGCAGTTCTCATAGCGAGAACGAGCAATACTTC; CDR3: CVSSSHSENEQYF
V: TRBV6-1; J: TRBJ2-5; size: many; D: -; DNA: TGTGCCAGCAGTGAAGGGACGGCCGTAGAGACCCAGTACTTC; CDR3: CASSEGTAVETQYF
V: TRBV6-5; J: TRBJ2-6; size: -; D: -; DNA: TGTGCCGTGGAATCTGGTGCCAACGTCCTGACTTTC; CDR3: CAVESGANVLTF
V: TRBV6-5; J: TRBJ1-2; size: -; D: -; DNA: TGTGCCAGCAGTTACTCGGGGCCAGGGATTGACTGTGGCTACACCTTC; CDR3: CASSYSGPGIDCGYTF
V: TRBV12-3/TRBV12-4; J: TRBJ2-5; size: few; D: -; DNA: TGTGCCAGCAGTTCTGACTCAGAAGAAGAGACCCAGTACTTC; CDR3: CASSSDSEEETQYF
V: TRBV10-3; J: TRBJ1-1; size: few; D: TRBD1; DNA: TGTGCCATCAGGGACAGGGCAGGGAACAGTGAAGCTTTCTTT; CDR3: CAIRDRAGNSEAFF
V: TRBV4-2; J: TRBJ2-1; size: -; D: -; DNA: TGTGCCAGCAGCGGTAGGAGTTCCTACAATGAGCAGTTCTTC; CDR3: CASSGRSSYNEQFF
V: TRBV6-6; J: TRBJ1-5; size: many; D: -; DNA: TGTGCCAGCAGTCATGGGGCGTCCAATCAGCCCCAGCATTTT; CDR3: CASSHGASNQPQHF
V: TRBV12-3/TRBV12-4; J: TRBJ2-1; size: -; D: -; DNA: TGTGCCAACAGTCCCGGGACGGGGACTTATAATGAGCAGTTCTTC; CDR3: CANSPGTGTYNEQFF
V: TRBV12-3/TRBV12-4; J: TRBJ2-7; size: -; D: -; DNA: TGTGCCAGCAGTTTGGAGCGCTACGAGCAGTACTTC; CDR3: CASSLERYEQYF
V: TRBV11-1; J: TRBJ2-1; size: once; D: TRBD1; DNA: TGTACCAGCAGCCGTCGACGACAGGGGGCCTACAATGAGCAGTTCTTC; CDR3: CTSSRRRQGAYNEQFF
V: TRBV28; J: TRBJ2-5; size: -; D: TRBD1; DNA: TGTGCCAGCAAGGGACAGGGTCCCCAAGAGACCCAGTACTTC; CDR3: CASKGQGPQETQYF
V: TRBV6-1; J: TRBJ1-4; size: -; D: -; DNA: TGTGCCAGCGGTCCGGGGCCCCGAGAAAATCTGTTTTTT; CDR3: CASGPGPRENLFF
V: TRBV11-3; J: TRBJ2-3; size: -; D: -; DNA: TGTGCCAGTTCGATAGACTCAGATATGCAGTGTTTT; CDR3: CASSIDSDMQCF
V: TRBV5-1; J: TRBJ2-7; size: few; D: -; DNA: TGCGCCAGCAGCTTGGGTTTGACAGGTGTCGGCGAGCAGTACTTC; CDR3: CASSLGLTGVGEQYF
V: TRBV28; J: TRBJ2-4; size: -; D: -; DNA: TGTGCCAGCAGTCCAGGCCCTTGGGAAGCCAAAAACATTCAGTACTTC; CDR3: CASSPGPWEAKNIQYF
V: TRBV7-9; J: TRBJ1-1; size: -; D: -; DNA: TGTGCCAGCAGCTTAATTATTACGGTCCAGTGGGCTGCGAACACTGAAGCTTTCTTT; CDR3: CASSLIITVQWAANTEAFF
V: TRBV28; J: TRBJ2-1; size: -; D: TRBD2; DNA: TGTGCCAGCAGTTTCCCCAATGCGGGGCTAGCGGGGTACAATGAGCAGTTCTTC; CDR3: CASSFPNAGLAGYNEQFF
V: TRBV6-5; J: TRBJ1-2; size: -; D: TRBD1; DNA: TGTGCCAGCAGTCACTCGGACAGGAGGGGGGCATGGTATGGCTACACCTTC; CDR3: CASSHSDRRGAWYGYTF
V: TRBV24-1; J: TRBJ2-3; size: -; D: -; DNA: TGTGCCACCAGTGACCTTAGCGGCACAGATACGAAGTATTTT; CDR3: CATSDLSGTDTKYF
V: TRBV10-3; J: TRBJ1-1; size: -; D: -; DNA: TGTGCCATCAGTGAGCCTCGATGGGAGGGGATCACTGAAGCTTTCTTT; CDR3: CAISEPRWEGITEAFF
V: TRBV5-4; J: TRBJ2-3; size: few; D: TRBD2; DNA: TGTGCCAGCAGCCTCCAAGCGGGAGGTAAAGCAGATACGCAGTATTTT; CDR3: CASSLQAGGKADTQYF
V: TRBV6-2/TRBV6-3; J: TRBJ2-1; size: -; D: TRBD2; DNA: TGTGCCAACAGCTCATTTAGCGGGAGGGAAGACAATGAGCAGTTCTTC; CDR3: CANSSFSGREDNEQFF
V: TRBV11-2; J: TRBJ2-2; size: -; D: -; DNA: TGCACCAGCAGCTTAGATCCCTTGAACACCGGGGAGCTGTTTTTT; CDR3: CTSSLDPLNTGELFF
V: TRBV12-3/TRBV12-4; J: TRBJ1-5; size: -; D: -; DNA: TGTGCCAGCAGCCCCTCCAGACAGGAGAAAAATCAGCCCCAGCATTTT; CDR3: CASSPSRQEKNQPQHF
V: TRBV5-5; J: TRBJ1-5; size: many; D: -; DNA: TGTGCCAGCAGCGTCGCGGGGGGGAGCAATCAGCCCCAGCATTTT; CDR3: CASSVAGGSNQPQHF
V: TRBV10-2; J: TRBJ2-3; size: -; D: -; DNA: TGCGCCAGCATTGGGGGCCTCCGGTTCACAGATACGCAATATTTT; CDR3: CASIGGLRFTDTQYF
V: TRBV5-6; J: TRBJ2-1; size: -; D: TRBD1; DNA: TGTGCCAGCAGGGACAGGGGAGGACACAATGAGCAGTTCTTC; CDR3: CASRDRGGHNEQFF
V: TRBV11-2; J: TRBJ2-3; size: many; D: TRBD2; DNA: TGTGCCAGCAGCCGAACTAGCGGGAGCGGCACAGATACGCAGTATTTT; CDR3: CASSRTSGSGTDTQYF
V: TRBV11-2; J: TRBJ1-4; size: -; D: -; DNA: TGTGCCAGCAGTTTAAGGGGCGCGATTAATGAAAAACTGTTTTTT; CDR3: CASSLRGAINEKLFF
V: TRBV19; J: TRBJ2-7; size: -; D: -; DNA: TGTGCCAGTAGCCTTGACCCGGGCTCAGTCGTGGGACCCACCTCCTACGAGCAGTACTTC; CDR3: CASSLDPGSVVGPTSYEQYF
V: TRBV5-1; J: TRBJ2-7; size: -; D: -; DNA: TGCGCCAGCAGCTCCGCGCAGGGTGCTAGAACCTACGAGCAGTACTTC; CDR3: CASSSAQGARTYEQYF
V: TRBV11-1; J: TRBJ1-2; size: -; D: -; DNA: TGTACCAGCAGCTTAGACAGTGGAGATGGCTACACCTTC; CDR3: CTSSLDSGDGYTF
V: TRBV11-2; J: TRBJ2-5; size: -; D: -; DNA: TGTGCCAGCACCTCGTTGGAGACCCAGTGCTTC; CDR3: CASTSLETQCF
V: TRBV6-2/TRBV6-3; J: TRBJ2-5; size: -; D: TRBD2; DNA: TGTGCCAGCAGTAAGACGGGACTAGCAGAAGAGACCCAGTACTTC; CDR3: CASSKTGLAEETQYF
V: TRBV5-1; J: TRBJ2-7; size: -; D: TRBD1; DNA: TGCGCCAGCAGCTACGGGACAGGATTTCCCGAGCAGTACTTC; CDR3: CASSYGTGFPEQYF
V: TRBV5-4; J: TRBJ2-1; size: -; D: TRBD2; DNA: TGTGCCAGCAGCCTAACTAGCGGGAGCGAGGGTGAGCAGTTCTTC; CDR3: CASSLTSGSEGEQFF
V: TRBV7-9; J: TRBJ2-2; size: -; D: -; DNA: TGTGCCATCACCAGGGATTCCACCGGGGAGCTGTTTTTT; CDR3: CAITRDSTGELFF
V: TRBV6-6; J: TRBJ2-7; size: -; D: -; DNA: TGTACCACCTCCACAGGCAGGACCTACGAGCAGTACTTC; CDR3: CTTSTGRTYEQYF